This section outlines one TCR beta chain sequence together with its context. The data were taken from a study of blood T cell repertoires in COVID-19. On the study more broadly: COVID-19 samples, acute and convalescent, were from the United States, Italy and Spain.

Under the authors' procedure: Estimation of nucleated cell counts relied on the amplification of reference gene primers. TCRdb keeps only in-frame clones here, not all; method: immunoSEQ multiplex PCR. V, J and clone size are taken as reported in that table, and D and trimming were inferred from the DNA itself. The sample holds roughly 250,000 clones; 84% are singletons and the top ten take under 4.5%. The CDR3 spans 15 residues. V was pared by 2 bases and J by 7 bases, with 15 bases between. Germline V gene lookup returns CDR1 LGHNT and CDR2 FRNRAP. Sequenced material: peripheral blood. The clonotype originates from a man in his forties or fifties with acute or convalescent COVID-19. V gene TRBV12-5 combines with J gene TRBJ1-5; a possible D gene is TRBD1 (5 bases). DNA of the CDR3: TGTGCTAGTGGTTTGAACCCGGCAGGGCCCCAGCCCCAGCATTTT. Translating gives CASGLNPAGPQPQHF. Looking up the rest from reference TRBV12-5 and TRBJ1-5 gives the full variable domain: DARVTQTPRHKVTEMGQEVTMRCQPILGHNTVFWYRQTMMQGLELLAYFRNRAPLDDSGMPKDRFSAEMPDATLATLKIQPSEPRDSAVYFCASGLNPAGPQPQHFGDGTRLSIL.